What follows are 15 T cell receptor beta chains derived from one specimen sequenced in a study of cytomegalovirus exposure and HLA in healthy donors. A multiplex PCR was run with 60 Vbeta primers and 13 Jbeta primers. The method was immunoSEQ multiplex PCR; TCRdb's version includes in-frame clones alone and lacks a portion of them. The top ten hold around 5% of the sample, which has fewer than 200,000 clones, 73% seen once. Sample: PBMCs. The source is a young woman in good health and CMV-seropositive.

The chain employs TRBV7-2 and TRBJ1-6; D is undetermined. Germline V CDR1 and CDR2: SGHTA, FQGNSA. There are 15 residues in the CDR3. The V end was cut by 1 base, the J end by 7 bases, with 11 bases between. CDR3 bases: TGTGCCAGCAGCTTAGTGTCCAGATCGAATTCACCCCTCCACTTT. Translation gives CASSLVSRSNSPLHF.

This chain connects TRBV7-9 to TRBJ2-2; D is ambiguous. Per the germline V gene, CDR1 is SEHNR and CDR2 is FQNEAQ (reference sequence). CDR3 size: 12 residues. V dropped 6 bases and J dropped 6 bases, with 8 bases sitting between them. CDR3 protein: CASRYISGELFF. CDR3 sequence (DNA): TGTGCCAGCAGATATATCTCCGGGGAGCTGTTTTTT. Full variable domain (missing parts from reference TRBV7-9 and TRBJ2-2): DTGVSQNPRHKITKRGQNVTFRCDPISEHNRLYWYRQTLGQGPEFLTYFQNEAQLEKSRLLSDRFSAERPKGSFSTLEIQRTEQGDSAMYLCASRYISGELFFGEGSRLTVL.

This clone was observed once. A read error may produce the germline difference seen at one junction end. The chain recombines TRBV7-7 with TRBJ2-2, with TRBD1 matching over 7 bases. The germline CDR1 and CDR2 sequences are SSHAT and FNYEAQ (reference sequence). CDR3 size: 14 residues. CDR3 coding DNA: TGTGCTAGCAGCGTCCGACAGGGTACCGGGGAGCTGTTTTTT. As protein: CASSVRQGTGELFF. The complete variable domain, with remaining parts taken from reference TRBV7-7 and TRBJ2-2, reads GAGVSQSPRYKVTKRGQDVTLRCDPISSHATLYWYQQALGQGPEFLTYFNYEAQPDKSGLPSDRFSAERPEGSISTLTIQRTEQRDSAMYRCASSVRQGTGELFFGEGSRLTVL.

This chain connects TRBV2 to TRBJ1-2, with unresolved D. Trimming took 1 base from V and 1 from J, leaving 7 bases between them. CDR1 is SNHLY, CDR2 FYNNEI, per germline. The CDR3 totals 14 residues. CDR3 region: CASSEVGSNYGYTF. CDR3 nucleotide sequence: TGTGCCAGCAGTGAAGTGGGCAGTAACTATGGCTACACCTTC.

The chain carries TRBV11-3 and TRBJ2-5; 8 bases fit TRBD2. This CDR3 is 13 amino acids long. J was trimmed by 5 bases and V by 5 bases; bases with no gene match: 4. The germline V gene encodes CDR1 SGHNT and CDR2 YENEEA. CDR3 bases: TGTGCCAGCAGCCGCCGGGGGGGTGAGACCCAGTACTTC. Its protein product is CASSRRGGETQYF.

The chain couples TRBV5-4 to TRBJ1-1; weak D call: TRBD1 (5 bases). Germline CDR1 reads SGHNT; CDR2 reads YYREEE (reference sequence). The CDR3 runs to 12 residues. Trimming shortened V by 2 bases and J by 10 bases, and 12 bases separated the two germline ends. The CDR3: CASSFGGGLAFF. The CDR3 DNA follows: TGTGCCAGCAGCTTCGGGGGAGGGTTAGCTTTCTTT.

V usage is TRBV7-2 and J usage is TRBJ2-5, with D possibly TRBD2 on 5 matching bases. Trimming pared 3 bases from V and 4 bases from J, leaving 12 bases between. The CDR3 is made up of 14 amino acids. CDR1 SGHTA and CDR2 FQGNSA come from the germline V gene. The CDR3 spells CASSLTNHRETQYF. The CDR3 nucleotides read TGTGCCAGCAGCTTGACTAACCACCGAGAGACCCAGTACTTC.

The V gene is TRBV7-3, the J gene TRBJ2-5; possibly TRBD2 for D (5 bases). The V gene lost 6 bases and the J gene lost 5 bases, with 13 bases spanning the gap. The CDR3 is 13 amino acids. In germline, CDR1 is SGHTA, CDR2 FQGTGA. The CDR3 sequence: CASSLALSETQYF. The CDR3 region has the DNA TGTGCCAGCAGTCTAGCCCTTTCGGAGACCCAGTACTTC.

The chain employs TRBV5-6 and TRBJ1-6; D is perhaps TRBD1 (6 bases). The germline V gene encodes CDR1 SGHDT and CDR2 YYEEEE. V lost 4 bases and J lost 1, with 12 bases in between. The CDR3 has 16 residues. CDR3 sequence reads: CASSAGVKSYNSPLHF. Here the CDR3 DNA reads TGTGCCAGCAGCGCAGGGGTAAAGTCCTATAATTCACCCCTCCACTTT. The complete variable domain, with remaining parts taken from reference TRBV5-6 and TRBJ1-6, reads DAGVTQSPTHLIKTRGQQVTLRCSPKSGHDTVSWYQQALGQGPQFIFQYYEEEERQRGNFPDRFSGHQFPNYSSELNVNALLLGDSALYLCASSAGVKSYNSPLHFGNGTRLTVT.

The rearrangement joins TRBV19 to TRBJ2-5; tentative D call: TRBD2 (5 bases). V lost 1 base, J lost 0 bases, and 12 bases lay in between. Germline CDR1 reads LNHDA; CDR2 reads SQIVND (reference sequence). The CDR3 extends over 16 amino acids. CDR3 region: CASSIGLGGYQETQYF. Here the CDR3 DNA reads TGTGCCAGTAGTATAGGGCTCGGCGGGTACCAAGAGACCCAGTACTTC.

A few counts support this clone. This chain links TRBV30 with TRBJ2-7; TRBD1 matches 9 bases. V trimming: 4 bases; J trimming: 5 bases; junction bases outside the gene matches: 15. This CDR3 contains 16 residues. The germline V gene encodes CDR1 GTSNPN and CDR2 SVGIG (reference sequence). The CDR3 sequence is CAWNGPGTGNRHEQYF. The CDR3 bases are TGTGCCTGGAATGGCCCCGGGACAGGGAATCGGCACGAGCAGTACTTC.

The gene calls are TRBV29-1 and TRBJ1-2; 7 bases match TRBD1. The CDR3 extends over 12 amino acids. V trimming: 7 bases; J trimming: 2 bases; junction bases outside the gene matches: 4. Germline assignment: CDR1 SQVTM and CDR2 ANQGSEA. The CDR3 DNA sequence: TGCAGCGGAACAGGGGCGAACTATGGCTACACCTTC. Its protein product is CSGTGANYGYTF.

The rearrangement links TRBV19 to TRBJ1-1, with D possibly being TRBD1 (5 bases). Deletions cut 6 bases from V and 3 bases from J, with 11 bases between. CDR3 length: 13 residues. Germline V lookup: CDR1 LNHDA, CDR2 SQIVND (reference sequence). As DNA, the CDR3 is TGTGCCAGTAGCCCTTGGGGGGACACTGAAGCTTTCTTT. Translated, it gives CASSPWGDTEAFF.

This chain joins TRBV6-1 and TRBJ1-5, with TRBD1 matching over 10 bases. Germline assignment: CDR1 MNHNS and CDR2 SASEGT. This CDR3 is 17 amino acids long. The V and J ends lost 6 bases and 1 base, in that order; junction bases with no gene match: 9. DNA of the CDR3: TGTGCCAGCAGCGAAACTCGACAGGGGGCGAGCAATCAGCCCCAGCATTTT. This gives the protein CASSETRQGASNQPQHF.

The chain links TRBV11-2 to TRBJ2-7; 8 bases are a match to TRBD1. The germline V gene encodes CDR1 SGHAT and CDR2 FQNNGV. This CDR3 contains 15 residues. Trimming took 0 bases from V and 5 from J; bases not matched to a gene: 6. DNA for the CDR3: TGTGCCAGCAGCTTAGATTTGTCAGGGGGCGACGAGCAGTACTTC. Its protein product is CASSLDLSGGDEQYF. Variable domain in full (rest from reference TRBV11-2 and TRBJ2-7): EAGVAQSPRYKIIEKRQSVAFWCNPISGHATLYWYQQILGQGPKLLIQFQNNGVVDDSQLPKDRFSAERLKGVDSTLKIQPAKLEDSAVYLCASSLDLSGGDEQYFGPGTRLTVT.